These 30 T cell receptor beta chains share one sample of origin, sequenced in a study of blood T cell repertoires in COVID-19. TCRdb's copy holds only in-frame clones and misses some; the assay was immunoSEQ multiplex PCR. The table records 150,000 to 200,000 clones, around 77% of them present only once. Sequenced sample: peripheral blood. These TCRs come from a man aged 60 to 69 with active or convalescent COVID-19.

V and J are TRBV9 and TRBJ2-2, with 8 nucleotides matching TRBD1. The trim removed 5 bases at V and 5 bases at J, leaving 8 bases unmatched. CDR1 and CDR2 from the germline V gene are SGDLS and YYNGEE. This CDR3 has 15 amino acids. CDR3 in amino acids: CASRVGQGETGELFF. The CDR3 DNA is TGTGCCAGCAGGGTCGGACAGGGCGAAACCGGGGAGCTGTTTTTT.

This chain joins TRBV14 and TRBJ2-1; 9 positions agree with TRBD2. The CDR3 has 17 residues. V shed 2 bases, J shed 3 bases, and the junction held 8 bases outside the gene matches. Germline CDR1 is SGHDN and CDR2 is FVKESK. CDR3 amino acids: CASSQSRGRDIYNEQFF. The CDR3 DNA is TGTGCCAGCAGCCAAAGTCGCGGGAGGGACATCTACAATGAGCAGTTCTTC.

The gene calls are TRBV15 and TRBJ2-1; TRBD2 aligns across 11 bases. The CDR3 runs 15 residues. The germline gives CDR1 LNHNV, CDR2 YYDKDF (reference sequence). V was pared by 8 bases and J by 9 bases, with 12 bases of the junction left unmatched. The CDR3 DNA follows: TGTGCCACCGATCCGGGACTAGCGGATTCCGGTGAGCAGTTCTTC. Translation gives CATDPGLADSGEQFF.

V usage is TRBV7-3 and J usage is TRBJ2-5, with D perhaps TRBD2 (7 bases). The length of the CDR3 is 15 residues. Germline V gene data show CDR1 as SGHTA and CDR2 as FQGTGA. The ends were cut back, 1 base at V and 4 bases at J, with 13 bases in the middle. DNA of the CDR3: TGTGCCAGCAGCTTAATAGGGGGGGGCACAGAGACCCAGTACTTC. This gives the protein CASSLIGGGTETQYF.

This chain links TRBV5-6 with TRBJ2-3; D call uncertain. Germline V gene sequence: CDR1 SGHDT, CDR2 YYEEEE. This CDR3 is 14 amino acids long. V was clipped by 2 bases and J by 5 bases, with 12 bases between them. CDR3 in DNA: TGTGCCAGCAGCTTAACTGGCGGTGAAGATACGCAGTATTTT. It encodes CASSLTGGEDTQYF.

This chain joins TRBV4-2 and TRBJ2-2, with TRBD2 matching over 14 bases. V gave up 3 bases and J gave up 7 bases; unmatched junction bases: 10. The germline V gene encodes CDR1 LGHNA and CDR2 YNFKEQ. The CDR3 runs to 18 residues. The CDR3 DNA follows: TGTGCCAGCAGCCACCCCACTTGGACTAGCGGGAGGATCGGGGAGCTGTTTTTT. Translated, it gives CASSHPTWTSGRIGELFF.

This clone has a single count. This CDR3 is CASGRGGYGYTF. The CDR3 DNA is TGTGCCAGCGGACGGGGAGGGTATGGCTACACCTTC. The chain couples TRBV28 to TRBJ1-2, with D unclear. This CDR3 is built from 12 residues. V lost 8 bases to trimming and J lost 5 bases, with 12 bases between them. The germline CDR1 and CDR2 sequences are MDHEN and SYDVKM.

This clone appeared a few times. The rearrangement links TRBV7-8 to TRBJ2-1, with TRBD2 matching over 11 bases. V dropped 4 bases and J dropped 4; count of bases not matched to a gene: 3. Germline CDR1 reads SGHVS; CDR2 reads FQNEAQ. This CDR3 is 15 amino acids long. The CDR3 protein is CASSSRLAGYNEQFF. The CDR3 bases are TGTGCCAGCAGCTCGAGACTAGCGGGATACAATGAGCAGTTCTTC.

The CDR3 reads CASTEIGQGAGGSRGEQFF. Written as DNA, the CDR3 is TGTGCCAGTACCGAGATCGGACAGGGGGCGGGCGGGAGCCGAGGTGAGCAGTTCTTC. The chain carries TRBV28 and TRBJ2-1; 11 nucleotides align to TRBD1. The CDR3 consists of 19 residues. The V gene's germline CDR1 is MDHEN and CDR2 SYDVKM. J was trimmed by 9 bases and V by 9 bases; bases with no gene match: 25.

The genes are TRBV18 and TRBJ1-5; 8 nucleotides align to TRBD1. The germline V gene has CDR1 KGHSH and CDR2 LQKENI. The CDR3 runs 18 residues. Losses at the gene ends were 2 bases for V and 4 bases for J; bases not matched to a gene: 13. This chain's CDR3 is CASSPGSGLQGANQPQHF. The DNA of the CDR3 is TGTGCCAGCTCACCAGGGTCAGGGCTGCAGGGGGCTAATCAGCCCCAGCATTTT.

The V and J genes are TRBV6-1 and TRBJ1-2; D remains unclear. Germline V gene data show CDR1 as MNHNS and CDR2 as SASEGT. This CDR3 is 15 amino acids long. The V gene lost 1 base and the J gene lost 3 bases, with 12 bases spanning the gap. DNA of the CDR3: TGTGCCAGCAGTGAAGGATCGTATAGCCACTATGGCTACACCTTC. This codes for CASSEGSYSHYGYTF.

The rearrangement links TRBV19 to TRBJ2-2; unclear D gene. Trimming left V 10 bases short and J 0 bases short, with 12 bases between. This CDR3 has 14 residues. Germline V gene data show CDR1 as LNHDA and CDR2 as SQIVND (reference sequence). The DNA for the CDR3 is TGTGCCACAACCCGGGTACCGAACACCGGGGAGCTGTTTTTT. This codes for CATTRVPNTGELFF.

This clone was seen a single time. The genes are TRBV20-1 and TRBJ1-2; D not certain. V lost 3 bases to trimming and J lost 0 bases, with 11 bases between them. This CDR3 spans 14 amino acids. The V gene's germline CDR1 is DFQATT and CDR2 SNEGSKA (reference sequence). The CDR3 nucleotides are TGCAGTGCTAGTAAGCAAGACTCTAACTATGGCTACACCTTC. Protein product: CSASKQDSNYGYTF.

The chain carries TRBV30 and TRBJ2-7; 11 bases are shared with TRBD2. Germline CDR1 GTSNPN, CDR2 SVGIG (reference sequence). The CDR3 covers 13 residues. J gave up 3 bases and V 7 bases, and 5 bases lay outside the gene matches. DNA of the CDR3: TGTGCCTCCAGACTAGCGGGGATCTACGAGCAGTACTTC. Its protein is CASRLAGIYEQYF.

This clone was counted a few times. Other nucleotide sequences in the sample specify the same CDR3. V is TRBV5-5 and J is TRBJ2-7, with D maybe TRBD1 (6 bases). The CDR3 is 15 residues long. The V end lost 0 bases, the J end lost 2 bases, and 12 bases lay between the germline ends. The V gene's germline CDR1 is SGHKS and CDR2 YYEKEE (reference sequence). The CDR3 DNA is TGTGCCAGCAGCTTGGGTTCAGGGGTCACCTACGAGCAGTACTTC. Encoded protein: CASSLGSGVTYEQYF.

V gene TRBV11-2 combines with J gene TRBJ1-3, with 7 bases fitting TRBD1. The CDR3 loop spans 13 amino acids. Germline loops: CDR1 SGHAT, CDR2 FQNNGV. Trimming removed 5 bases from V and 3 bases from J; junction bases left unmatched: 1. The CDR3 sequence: CASSGTVGNTIYF. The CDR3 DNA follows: TGTGCCAGCAGCGGGACAGTTGGAAACACCATATATTTT.

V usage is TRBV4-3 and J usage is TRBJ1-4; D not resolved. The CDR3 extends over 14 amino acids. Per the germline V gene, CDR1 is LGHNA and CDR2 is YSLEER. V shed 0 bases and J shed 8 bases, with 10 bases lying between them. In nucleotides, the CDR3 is TGCGCCAGCAGCCAAGAGTCGGGGTTGGAAAAACTGTTTTTT. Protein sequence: CASSQESGLEKLFF.

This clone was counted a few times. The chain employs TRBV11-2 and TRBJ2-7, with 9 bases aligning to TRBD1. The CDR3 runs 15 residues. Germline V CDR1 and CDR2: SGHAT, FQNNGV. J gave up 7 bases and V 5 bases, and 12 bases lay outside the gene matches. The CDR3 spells CASSLTGGTFGEQYF. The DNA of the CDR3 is TGTGCCAGCAGCCTGACAGGGGGGACCTTCGGGGAGCAGTACTTC. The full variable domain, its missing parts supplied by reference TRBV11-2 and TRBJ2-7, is EAGVAQSPRYKIIEKRQSVAFWCNPISGHATLYWYQQILGQGPKLLIQFQNNGVVDDSQLPKDRFSAERLKGVDSTLKIQPAKLEDSAVYLCASSLTGGTFGEQYFGPGTRLTVT.

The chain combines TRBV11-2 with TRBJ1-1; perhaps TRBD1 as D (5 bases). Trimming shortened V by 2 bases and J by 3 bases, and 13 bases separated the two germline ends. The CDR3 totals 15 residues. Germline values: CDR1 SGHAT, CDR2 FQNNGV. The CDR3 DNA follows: TGTGCCAGCAGCTTAACGGGGGGGATGTACACTGAAGCTTTCTTT. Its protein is CASSLTGGMYTEAFF.

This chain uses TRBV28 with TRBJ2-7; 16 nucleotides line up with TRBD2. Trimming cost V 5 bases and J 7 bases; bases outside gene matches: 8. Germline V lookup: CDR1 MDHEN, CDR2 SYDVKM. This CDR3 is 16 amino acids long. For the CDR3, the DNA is TGTGCCAGCAGTCTAGGGACTAGCGGGAGGGCCGGAGAGCAGTACTTC. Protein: CASSLGTSGRAGEQYF.

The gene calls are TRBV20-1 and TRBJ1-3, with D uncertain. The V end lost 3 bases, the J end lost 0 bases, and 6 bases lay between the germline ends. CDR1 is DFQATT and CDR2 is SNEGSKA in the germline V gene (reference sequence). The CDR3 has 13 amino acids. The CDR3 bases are TGCAGTGCTAGTTCGGGCTCTGGAAACACCATATATTTT. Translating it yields CSASSGSGNTIYF.

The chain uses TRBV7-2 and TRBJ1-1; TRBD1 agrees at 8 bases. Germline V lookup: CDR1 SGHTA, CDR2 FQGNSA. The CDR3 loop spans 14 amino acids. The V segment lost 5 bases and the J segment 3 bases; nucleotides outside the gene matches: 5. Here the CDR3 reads CASSPDRGYTEAFF. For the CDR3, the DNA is TGTGCCAGCAGCCCCGACAGGGGTTACACTGAAGCTTTCTTT.

The CDR3 protein is CASSSGQGYTGELFF. As DNA, the CDR3 is TGTGCCAGCAGCTCAGGACAGGGCTACACCGGGGAGCTGTTTTTT. The chain has TRBV11-2 and TRBJ2-2; 8 positions match TRBD1. This CDR3 contains 15 residues. Germline V CDR1 and CDR2: SGHAT, FQNNGV. V shed 4 bases, J shed 3 bases, and the junction held 4 bases outside the gene matches.

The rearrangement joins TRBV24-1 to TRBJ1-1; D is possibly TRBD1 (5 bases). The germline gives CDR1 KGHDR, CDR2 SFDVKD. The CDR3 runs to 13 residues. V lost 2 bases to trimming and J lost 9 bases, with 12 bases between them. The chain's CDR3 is CATSDSPQGKAFF. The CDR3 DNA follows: TGTGCCACCAGTGATTCCCCCCAGGGTAAAGCTTTCTTT.

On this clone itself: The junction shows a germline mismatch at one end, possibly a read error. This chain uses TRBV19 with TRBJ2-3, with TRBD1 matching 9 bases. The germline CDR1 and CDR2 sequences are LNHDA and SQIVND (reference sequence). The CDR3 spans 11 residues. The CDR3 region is CASSNTGGAHF. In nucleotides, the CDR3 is TGTGCCAGTAGTAACACAGGGGGCGCTCATTTT.

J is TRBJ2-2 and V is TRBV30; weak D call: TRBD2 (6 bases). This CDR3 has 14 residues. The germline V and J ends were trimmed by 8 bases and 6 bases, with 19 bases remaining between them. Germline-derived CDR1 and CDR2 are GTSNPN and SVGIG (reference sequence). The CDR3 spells CARGEGRAPGELFF. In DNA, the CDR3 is TGTGCCCGCGGGGAAGGGCGGGCCCCCGGGGAGCTGTTTTTT. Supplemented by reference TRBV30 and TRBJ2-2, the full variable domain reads SQTIHQWPATLVQPVGSPLSLECTVEGTSNPNLYWYRQAAGRGLQLLFYSVGIGQISSEVPQNLSASRPQDRQFILSSKKLLLSDSGFYLCARGEGRAPGELFFGEGSRLTVL.

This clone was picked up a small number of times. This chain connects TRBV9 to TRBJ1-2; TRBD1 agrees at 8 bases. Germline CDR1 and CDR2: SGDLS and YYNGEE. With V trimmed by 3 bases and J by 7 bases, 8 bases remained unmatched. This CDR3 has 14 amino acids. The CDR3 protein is CASSERQGSSGYTF. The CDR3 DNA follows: TGTGCCAGCAGCGAAAGACAGGGGTCTTCTGGCTACACCTTC.

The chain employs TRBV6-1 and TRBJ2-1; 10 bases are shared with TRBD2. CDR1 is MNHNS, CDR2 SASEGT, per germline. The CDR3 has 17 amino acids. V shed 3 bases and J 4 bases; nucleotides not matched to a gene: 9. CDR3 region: CASSDASGSKQYNEQFF. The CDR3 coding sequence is TGTGCCAGCAGTGACGCTAGCGGGAGTAAACAATACAATGAGCAGTTCTTC.

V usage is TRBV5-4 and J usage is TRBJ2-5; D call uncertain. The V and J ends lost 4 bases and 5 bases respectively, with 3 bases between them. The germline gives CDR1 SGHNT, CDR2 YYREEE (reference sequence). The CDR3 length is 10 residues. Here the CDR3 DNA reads TGTGCCAGCAGCCGTGAGACCCAGTACTTC. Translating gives CASSRETQYF.

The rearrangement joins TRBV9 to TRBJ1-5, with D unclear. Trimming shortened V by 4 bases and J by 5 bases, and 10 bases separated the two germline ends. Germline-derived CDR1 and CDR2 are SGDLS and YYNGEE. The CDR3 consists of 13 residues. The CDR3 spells CASSKVADQPQHF. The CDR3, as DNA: TGTGCCAGCAGCAAAGTTGCGGATCAGCCCCAGCATTTT.